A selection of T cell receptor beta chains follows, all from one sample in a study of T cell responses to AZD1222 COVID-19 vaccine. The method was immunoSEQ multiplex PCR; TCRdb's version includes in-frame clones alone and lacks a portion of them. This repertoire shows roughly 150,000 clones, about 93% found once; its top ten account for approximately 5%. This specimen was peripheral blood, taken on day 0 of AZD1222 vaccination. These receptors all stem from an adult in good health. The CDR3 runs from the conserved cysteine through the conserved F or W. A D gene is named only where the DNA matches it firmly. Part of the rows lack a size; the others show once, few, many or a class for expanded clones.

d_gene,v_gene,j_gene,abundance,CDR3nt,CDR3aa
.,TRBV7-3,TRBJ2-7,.,TGTGCCAGCAGCTTTCGGGGAACCAGCGAGCAGTACTTC,CASSFRGTSEQYF
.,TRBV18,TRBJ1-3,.,TGTGCCAGCTCATACACAGGGAGCTCTGGAAACACCATATATTTT,CASSYTGSSGNTIYF
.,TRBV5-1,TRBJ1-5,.,TGCGCCAGCAGCTTGGAAGGGCACCAAAATCAGCCCCAGCATTTT,CASSLEGHQNQPQHF
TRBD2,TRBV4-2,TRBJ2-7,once,TGTGCCAGCAGCCAAGAGTTTAGCGGGAGGATGTACGAGCAGTACTTC,CASSQEFSGRMYEQYF
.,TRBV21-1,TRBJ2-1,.,TGTGCCAGCAGCAAAGCGTGTGGGAGATCAGAGAACAATGAGCAGTTCTTC,CASSKACGRSENNEQFF
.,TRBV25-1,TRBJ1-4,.,TGTGCCAGCAGTGATCCTGCGGCTAATGAAAAACTGTTTTTT,CASSDPAANEKLFF
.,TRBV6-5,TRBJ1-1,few,TGTGCCAGCAGTTACTCAAGTTGGGGTACCAACACTGAAGCTTTCTTT,CASSYSSWGTNTEAFF
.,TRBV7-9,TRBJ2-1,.,TGTGCCAGCAGCCACAATGAGCAGTTCTTC,CASSHNEQFF
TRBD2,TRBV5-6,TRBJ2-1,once,TGTGCCAGCAGCTACAGCGGGGGGGCACGAGAGCAGTTCTTC,CASSYSGGAREQFF
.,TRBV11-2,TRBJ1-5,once,TGTGCCAGCAGCTCCCGGATTCGCGGGCATTATAGCAATCAGCCCCAGCATTTT,CASSSRIRGHYSNQPQHF
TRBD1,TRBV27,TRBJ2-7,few,TGTGCCAGCAGTTTATCCCGGGACAGCGCCTACGAGCAGTACTTC,CASSLSRDSAYEQYF
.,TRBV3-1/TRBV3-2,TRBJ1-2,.,TGTGCCAGCAGCAACGGGGGGGCCGGTGGCTACACCTTC,CASSNGGAGGYTF
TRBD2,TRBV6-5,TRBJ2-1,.,TGTGCCAGCAGTCTAGCGGGAAGGTACAATGAGCAGTTCTTC,CASSLAGRYNEQFF
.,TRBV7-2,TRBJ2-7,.,TGTGCCAGCAGCTCTCGACAGGCCTCCTACGAGCAGTACTTC,CASSSRQASYEQYF
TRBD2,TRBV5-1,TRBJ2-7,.,TGCGCCAGCAGCTTGGAGCCTAGCGGGGGGTATAGCTCCTACGAGCAGTACTTC,CASSLEPSGGYSSYEQYF
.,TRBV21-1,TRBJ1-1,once,TGTGCCAGCAGCAAATCCGACGGATGGGCTTTCTTT,CASSKSDGWAFF
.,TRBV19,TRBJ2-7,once,TGTGCCAGTAGTCATAAAGGACTCGCCGACTACGAGCAGTACTTC,CASSHKGLADYEQYF
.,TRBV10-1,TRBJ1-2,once,TGCGCCAGCAGTTTAAGCCGGGCGGATGGCTACACCTTC,CASSLSRADGYTF
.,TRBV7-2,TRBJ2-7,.,TGTGCCAGCAGCCAGATTCAGGGTGGAGAGCAGTACTTC,CASSQIQGGEQYF
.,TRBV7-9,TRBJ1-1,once,TGTGCCAGCAGCTTAGACCAGGGGGAAGCTTTCTTT,CASSLDQGEAFF
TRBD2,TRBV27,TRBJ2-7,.,TGTGCCAGCAGTCCCCTCGGGGGGCTACTAGCGGGAGATGGGTACGAGCAGTACTTC,CASSPLGGLLAGDGYEQYF
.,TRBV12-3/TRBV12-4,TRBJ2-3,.,TGTGCCAGCAGTTTAGTCAGCACAGATACGCAGTATTTT,CASSLVSTDTQYF
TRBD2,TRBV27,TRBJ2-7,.,TGTGCCAGCAGTTTCGTTTCAATGGGACTAGCGGGAGGGCCCTACGAGCAGTACTTC,CASSFVSMGLAGGPYEQYF
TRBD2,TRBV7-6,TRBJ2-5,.,TGTGCCAGCAGCCCTCCGAGCTTCATAGCGGGAGAGCAAGAGACCCAGTACTTC,CASSPPSFIAGEQETQYF
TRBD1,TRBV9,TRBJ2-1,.,TGTGCCAGCAGCGCCCGGGACAGTTATGGGAATGAGCAGTTCTTC,CASSARDSYGNEQFF
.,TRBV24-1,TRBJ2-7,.,TGTGCCACCCCTCCTAGCGAGACCTACGAGCAGTACTTC,CATPPSETYEQYF
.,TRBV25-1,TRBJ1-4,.,TGTGCCAGCGGACATGTGGCAACTAATGAAAAACTGTTTTTT,CASGHVATNEKLFF
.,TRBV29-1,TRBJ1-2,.,TGCAGCGTTGAACAACTGGGGGCCTATGGCTACACCTTC,CSVEQLGAYGYTF
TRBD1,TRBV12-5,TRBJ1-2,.,TGTGCTAGTGGTTTGGCGTTTCAGGGGGAGGGCTATGGCTACACCTTC,CASGLAFQGEGYGYTF
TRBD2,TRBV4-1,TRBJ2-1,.,TGCGCCAGCAGCCTCTTAGCGGGAGGATTTTCCTACAATGAGCAGTTCTTC,CASSLLAGGFSYNEQFF
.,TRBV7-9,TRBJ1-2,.,TGTGCCAGCAGCTCCTCTGACTATGGCTACACCTTC,CASSSSDYGYTF
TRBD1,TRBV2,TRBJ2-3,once,TGTGCCAGCAGAGTAGGGGGCTTGAGCACAGATACGCAGTATTTT,CASRVGGLSTDTQYF
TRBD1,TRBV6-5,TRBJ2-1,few,TGTGCCAGCAGTTACTCGACAGGGGGCGCCTACAATGAGCAGTTCTTC,CASSYSTGGAYNEQFF
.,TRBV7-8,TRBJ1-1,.,TGTGCCAGCAGCTCTAGACAGAACACTGAAGCTTTCTTT,CASSSRQNTEAFF